This TCR beta chain was identified in a study of T cell repertoires in cytomegalovirus infection. Study context: Recently described HLA-C-restricted plus well-studied HLA-B-restricted CMV epitopes were used. Public TCR beta signatures marked donors with CMV infection and the matching HLA.

Concerning this clonotype: The antigen is not known.

Findings and caveats of the study: The cumulative frequency of public TCR beta families distinguished individuals who carried CMV together with the relevant HLA. HLA-C-restricted CMV-specific TCR beta clonotypes were dominant in the ex vivo response.

TCRdb processed the reads anew with MiXCR; each CDR3 protein has one entry. Here the sample spans some 800,000 distinct CDR3 sequences, roughly 33% being singletons. The receptor was derived from a human donor in good health (CMV status not recorded). Some clones in this sample may be carry-over from other donors' samples. The source was cultured CD8+ T cells from PBMCs, collected from culture after CMV antigen stimulation.

In DNA, the CDR3 is TGCGCCAGCAGAAAACCGGGACAGGGGCCTCAGAGCTCCTACAATGAGCAGTTCTTC. Amino acid sequence: CASRKPGQGPQSSYNEQFF. The rearrangement uses TRBV5-1 and TRBJ2-1, with 10 bases identical to TRBD1. V shed 5 bases, J shed 0 bases, and the junction held 14 bases outside the gene matches. Per germline, CDR1 SGHRS and CDR2 YFSETQ. CDR3 length: 19 amino acids.